A single TCR beta chain is shown here with its context. The data belong to a study of cytomegalovirus exposure and HLA in healthy donors. PCR used 60 Vbeta primers and 13 Jbeta primers. Under the authors' procedure: There were around 77 million unique TCR beta chains by a later count, and approximately 11 million of them were shared. Libraries were prepared by immunoSEQ multiplex PCR; TCRdb keeps only in-frame clonotypes and omits some of them. V, J and clone size were drawn from that table, and D and trimming were deduced from the DNA. The sample has approximately 200,000 clones. This receptor was taken from a boy aged 5-17 years in good health and CMV-seronegative. The source material was PBMCs.

The CDR3 sequence: CATRRGGDRQAQYF. The CDR3 DNA follows: TGTGCCACCAGGAGGGGGGGGGACAGGCAGGCGCAGTATTTT. The chain recombines TRBV15 with TRBJ2-3, with D perhaps TRBD1 (8 bases). The germline CDR1 and CDR2 sequences are LNHNV and YYDKDF (reference sequence). V lost 6 bases and J 10 bases, leaving 20 bases between the germline ends. The CDR3 is 14 residues long.